This TCR beta chain was sequenced for a study of cytomegalovirus exposure and HLA in healthy donors. Study conclusions and caveats: A previous analysis found most TCR beta V segments productive roughly 87% or roughly 30% of the time. The likely origin of a cluster of highly shared sequence variants was a sequencing artifact. The investigators catalogued 164 TCR beta chains as cytomegalovirus-associated.

On this clone itself: Its antigen is still unknown.

There are 13 residues in the CDR3. Trimming pared 2 bases from V and 5 bases from J, leaving 12 bases between. CDR1 and CDR2 (germline): GTSNPN, SVGIG (reference sequence). With 60 Vbeta and 13 Jbeta primers, the PCR was carried out. Method: immunoSEQ multiplex PCR; TCRdb's copy keeps in-frame clones and lacks some. The sample shows some 130,000 clones, approximately 80% of them seen only once. The sequencing input was PBMCs. V and J are TRBV30 and TRBJ1-1; D may be TRBD1 (5 bases). The sequence derives from a man between 25 and 39 years old in good health and CMV-seronegative. This CDR3 is CAWSFNKGTEAFF. DNA for the CDR3: TGTGCCTGGAGTTTTAACAAGGGGACTGAAGCTTTCTTT.